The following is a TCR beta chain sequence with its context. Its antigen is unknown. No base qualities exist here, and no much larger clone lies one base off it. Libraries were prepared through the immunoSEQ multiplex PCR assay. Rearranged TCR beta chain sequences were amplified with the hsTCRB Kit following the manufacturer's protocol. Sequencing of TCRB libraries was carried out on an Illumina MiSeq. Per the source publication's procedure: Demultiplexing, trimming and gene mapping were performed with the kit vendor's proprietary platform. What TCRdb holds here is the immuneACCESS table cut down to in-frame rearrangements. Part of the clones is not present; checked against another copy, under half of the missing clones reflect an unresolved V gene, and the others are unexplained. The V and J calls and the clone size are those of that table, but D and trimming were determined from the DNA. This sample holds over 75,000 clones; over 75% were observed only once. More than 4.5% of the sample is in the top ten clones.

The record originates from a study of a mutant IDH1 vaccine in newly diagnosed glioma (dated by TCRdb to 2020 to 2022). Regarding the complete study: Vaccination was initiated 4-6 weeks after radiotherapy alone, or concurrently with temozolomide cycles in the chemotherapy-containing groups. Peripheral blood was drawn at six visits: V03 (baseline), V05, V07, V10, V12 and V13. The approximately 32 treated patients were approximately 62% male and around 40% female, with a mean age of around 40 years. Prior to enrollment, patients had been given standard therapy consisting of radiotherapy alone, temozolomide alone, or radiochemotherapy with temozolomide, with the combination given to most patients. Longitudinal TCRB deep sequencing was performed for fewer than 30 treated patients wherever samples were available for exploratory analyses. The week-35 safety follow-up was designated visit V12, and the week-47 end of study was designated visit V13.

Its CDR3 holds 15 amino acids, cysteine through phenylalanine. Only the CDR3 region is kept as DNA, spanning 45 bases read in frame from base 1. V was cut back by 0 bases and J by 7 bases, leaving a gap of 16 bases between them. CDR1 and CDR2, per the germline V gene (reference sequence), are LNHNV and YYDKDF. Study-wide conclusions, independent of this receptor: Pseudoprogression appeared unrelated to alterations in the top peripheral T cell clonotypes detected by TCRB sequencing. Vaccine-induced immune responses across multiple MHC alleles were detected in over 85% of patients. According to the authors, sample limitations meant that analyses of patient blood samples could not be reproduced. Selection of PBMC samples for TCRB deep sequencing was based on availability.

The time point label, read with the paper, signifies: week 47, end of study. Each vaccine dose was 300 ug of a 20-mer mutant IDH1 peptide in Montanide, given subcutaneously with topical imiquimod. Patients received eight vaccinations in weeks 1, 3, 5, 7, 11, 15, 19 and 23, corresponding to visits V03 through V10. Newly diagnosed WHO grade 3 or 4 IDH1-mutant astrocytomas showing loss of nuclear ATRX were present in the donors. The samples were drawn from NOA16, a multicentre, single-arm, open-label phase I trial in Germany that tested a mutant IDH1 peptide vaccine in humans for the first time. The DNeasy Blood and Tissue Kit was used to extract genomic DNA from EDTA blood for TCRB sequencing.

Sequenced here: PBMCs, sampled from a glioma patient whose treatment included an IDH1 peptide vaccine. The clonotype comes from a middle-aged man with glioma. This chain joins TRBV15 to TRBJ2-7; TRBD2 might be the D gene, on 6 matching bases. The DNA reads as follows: TGTGCCACCAGCAGAGAGGGCGGGGCCTTGGGGGAGCAGTACTTC. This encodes CATSREGGALGEQYF.